This TCR beta chain derives from a study of cytomegalovirus exposure and HLA in healthy donors. With regard to this clone: The antigen is not known.

The PCR contained 60 Vbeta and 13 Jbeta primers. As handled by the study authors: Per a later analysis, the number of unique TCR beta chains was around 80 million, of which 9 million to 12 million were shared. Generated by immunoSEQ multiplex PCR, the TCRdb table keeps only in-frame clones and is missing some. D and trimming come from the DNA, and the V and J calls and clone size come from that table. The sample yields 150,000 to 200,000 clones, 86% seen once. Study observations and caveats: Relative to the approximately 670-donor mean, N-insertions were reportedly fewer in an Asian-associated ancestry cluster in a later analysis. In a later analysis, V- and J-gene trimming of beta chains associated with a DCLRE1C missense variant, replicated independently. A later analysis found most CMV-associated TCR beta chains apparently HLA-restricted.

Sequences were obtained from PBMCs. The sequence was obtained from a young woman in good health and CMV-seronegative.

CDR3 in DNA: TGTGCCAGCAGTGAGGACAGGGGGCTCTATGGCTACACCTTC. Amino acids: CASSEDRGLYGYTF. This chain joins TRBV2 and TRBJ1-2; 11 bases are shared with TRBD1. Germline CDR1 and CDR2: SNHLY and FYNNEI. The ends lost 3 bases at V and 4 bases at J; junction bases unmatched: 1. The CDR3 covers 14 residues.